These T cell receptor beta chains were read from a single sample in a study of breast tumors, draining lymph nodes, adjacent tissues. TCRdb passed the multiplex PCR reads through MiXCR, listing each CDR3 protein once. Seen here are fewer than 250,000 distinct CDR3 sequences, roughly 32% observed once, and the top ten hold about 1.4%. The sample comprised axillary lymph node tissue. Source of these receptors: a female donor with breast cancer. Some clones in this sample may be carry-over from other donors' samples. The CDR3 runs from the conserved cysteine through the conserved F or W. The order of the fields is V gene, clone size, J gene, D gene, CDR3 DNA, CDR3 protein. D genes are given only for firm matches. A row's size may be missing; if present it is once, few, many or a size class.

v_call: TRBV7-3; clone_size: many; j_call: TRBJ2-2; d_call: TRBD1; cdr3_nt: TGTGCCAGCACCTCTAACTCTCCGGGACAGGGGGTCACCGGGGAGCTGTTTTTT; cdr3_aa: CASTSNSPGQGVTGELFF
v_call: TRBV6-5; clone_size: -; j_call: TRBJ2-1; d_call: TRBD1; cdr3_nt: TGTGCCAGCACCAACGGGACAGGGGGCATGAATGAGCAGTTCTTC; cdr3_aa: CASTNGTGGMNEQFF
v_call: TRBV14; clone_size: -; j_call: TRBJ2-1; d_call: -; cdr3_nt: TGTGCCAGCAGCCGGTTCAGCGGTTCGGGGAATGAGCAGTTCTTC; cdr3_aa: CASSRFSGSGNEQFF
v_call: TRBV2; clone_size: many; j_call: TRBJ1-1; d_call: TRBD1; cdr3_nt: TGTGCCAGCAGTCGCGACAGGGGCCCGAACACTGAAGCTTTCTTT; cdr3_aa: CASSRDRGPNTEAFF
v_call: TRBV5-1; clone_size: many; j_call: TRBJ2-2; d_call: -; cdr3_nt: TGCGCCAGCGTCTCGACAGTGAACACCGGGGAGCTGTTTTTT; cdr3_aa: CASVSTVNTGELFF
v_call: TRBV7-9; clone_size: many; j_call: TRBJ1-2; d_call: -; cdr3_nt: TGTGCCAGCAGCTTATCGTTAGCAGGAAACTATGGCTACCCCTTC; cdr3_aa: CASSLSLAGNYGYPF
v_call: TRBV7-8; clone_size: many; j_call: TRBJ2-3; d_call: -; cdr3_nt: TGTGCCAGCAGCTTAGGAGGACCCACAGATACGCAGTATTTT; cdr3_aa: CASSLGGPTDTQYF
v_call: TRBV11-2; clone_size: many; j_call: TRBJ2-7; d_call: TRBD2; cdr3_nt: TGTGCCAGCAGCCCGCGGTTGGTAGCGGGAAACGAGCAGTACTTC; cdr3_aa: CASSPRLVAGNEQYF
v_call: TRBV3-1; clone_size: few; j_call: TRBJ1-5; d_call: -; cdr3_nt: TGCGCCAGCAGCCAAGAATGGACAGCAGGAAGTCGGCCCCAGCATTTT; cdr3_aa: CASSQEWTAGSRPQHF
v_call: TRBV9; clone_size: many; j_call: TRBJ2-1; d_call: -; cdr3_nt: TGTGCCAGCAGCGGTAGAGGGTCTGGCAATGAGCAGTTCTTC; cdr3_aa: CASSGRGSGNEQFF
v_call: TRBV28; clone_size: many; j_call: TRBJ2-5; d_call: -; cdr3_nt: TGTGCCAGCAGTTTACTGGACAGAGGGGAAGAGACCCAGTACTTC; cdr3_aa: CASSLLDRGEETQYF
v_call: TRBV2; clone_size: many; j_call: TRBJ2-4; d_call: TRBD2; cdr3_nt: TGTGCCAGCAGTGAGGGGGGGTGGGACAAAAACATTCAGTACTTC; cdr3_aa: CASSEGGWDKNIQYF
v_call: TRBV5-8; clone_size: many; j_call: TRBJ2-3; d_call: TRBD1; cdr3_nt: TGTGCCAGCAGCCCCGGGACAGGGTTTTTCACAGATACGCAGTATTTT; cdr3_aa: CASSPGTGFFTDTQYF
v_call: TRBV15; clone_size: -; j_call: TRBJ2-2; d_call: -; cdr3_nt: TGTGCCACCAGCAGAGATTCTCGAGGCGGGGAGCTGTTTTTT; cdr3_aa: CATSRDSRGGELFF
v_call: TRBV6-6; clone_size: once; j_call: TRBJ1-2; d_call: -; cdr3_nt: TGTGCCAGCAGTTACCCCACACCCAAGGCAGGGTCCTATGGCTACACCTTC; cdr3_aa: CASSYPTPKAGSYGYTF
v_call: TRBV25-1; clone_size: -; j_call: TRBJ2-1; d_call: -; cdr3_nt: TGTGCCAGCATGATTCAGGGTACTCAGTTCTTC; cdr3_aa: CASMIQGTQFF
v_call: TRBV7-9; clone_size: once; j_call: TRBJ1-6; d_call: -; cdr3_nt: TGTGCCAGCAGCTCAACTTCACCCCTCCACTTT; cdr3_aa: CASSSTSPLHF
v_call: TRBV28; clone_size: -; j_call: TRBJ2-7; d_call: -; cdr3_nt: TGTGCCAGCAGTTTAGTTGGCGGGGCATCCTACGAGCAGTACTTC; cdr3_aa: CASSLVGGASYEQYF
v_call: TRBV20-1; clone_size: many; j_call: TRBJ2-1; d_call: -; cdr3_nt: TGCAGTGCTCAACTGGCCGGGTCCGTTGGTGAGCAGTTCTTC; cdr3_aa: CSAQLAGSVGEQFF
v_call: TRBV20-1; clone_size: -; j_call: TRBJ1-2; d_call: -; cdr3_nt: TGCGGTGCTAGTCCTACAGATAACTATGCCTACACCTTC; cdr3_aa: CGASPTDNYAYTF
v_call: TRBV20-1; clone_size: -; j_call: TRBJ2-5; d_call: -; cdr3_nt: TGCAGTGAGTCGAGGGAGGCGGGAACCCAGTACTTC; cdr3_aa: CSESREAGTQYF
v_call: TRBV5-8; clone_size: many; j_call: TRBJ2-5; d_call: -; cdr3_nt: TGTGCCAGCAGCCCCATGGGGGCAGAGACCCAGTACTTC; cdr3_aa: CASSPMGAETQYF
v_call: TRBV30; clone_size: -; j_call: TRBJ1-2; d_call: -; cdr3_nt: TGTGCCTGGAGTGTACGAAGGAGAGTCTATGGCTACACCTTC; cdr3_aa: CAWSVRRRVYGYTF
v_call: TRBV5-5; clone_size: many; j_call: TRBJ2-5; d_call: TRBD1; cdr3_nt: TGTGCCAGCAGCGTGGACAGGGAAGAGACCCAGTACTTC; cdr3_aa: CASSVDREETQYF
v_call: TRBV7-3; clone_size: many; j_call: TRBJ2-3; d_call: -; cdr3_nt: TGTGCCAGCAGCAGGAGGGAAACAGATACGCAGTATTTT; cdr3_aa: CASSRRETDTQYF
v_call: TRBV2; clone_size: medium-sized; j_call: TRBJ2-7; d_call: -; cdr3_nt: TGTGCCAGCGGGAGGCCGTACGAGCAGTACTTC; cdr3_aa: CASGRPYEQYF
v_call: TRBV3-1; clone_size: many; j_call: TRBJ2-5; d_call: -; cdr3_nt: TGTGCCAGCGCCCGGCGGGCACTTCAAGAGACCCAGTACTTC; cdr3_aa: CASARRALQETQYF
v_call: TRBV10-3; clone_size: many; j_call: TRBJ1-5; d_call: -; cdr3_nt: TGTGCCATCGGGGGTGATGGGCATCAGCCCCAGCATTTT; cdr3_aa: CAIGGDGHQPQHF
v_call: TRBV12-3/TRBV12-4; clone_size: many; j_call: TRBJ2-7; d_call: -; cdr3_nt: TGTGCCAGCAGTTTCCCGATGGCCAACGAGCAGTACTTC; cdr3_aa: CASSFPMANEQYF
v_call: TRBV18; clone_size: many; j_call: TRBJ2-7; d_call: TRBD2; cdr3_nt: TGTGCCAGCGCCAGCGGGGGCTACGAGCAGTACTTC; cdr3_aa: CASASGGYEQYF
v_call: TRBV12-3/TRBV12-4; clone_size: once; j_call: TRBJ2-5; d_call: TRBD2; cdr3_nt: TGTGCCAGCAGTTTAGATCCCGGACTAGCGGGGGACCAAGAGACCCAGTACTTC; cdr3_aa: CASSLDPGLAGDQETQYF
v_call: TRBV19; clone_size: -; j_call: TRBJ2-6; d_call: TRBD2; cdr3_nt: TGTGCCAGTAGTACGACTAGCCACTCTGGGGCCAACGTCCTGACTTTC; cdr3_aa: CASSTTSHSGANVLTF
v_call: TRBV20-1; clone_size: many; j_call: TRBJ2-3; d_call: TRBD2; cdr3_nt: TGCAGTGCGGGTGGCGGGAGAGGATACACAGATACGCAGTATTTT; cdr3_aa: CSAGGGRGYTDTQYF
v_call: TRBV6-4; clone_size: many; j_call: TRBJ2-7; d_call: TRBD2; cdr3_nt: TGTGCCAGCTTCTGGACTAGCGGGAGTGCGAGGCAGTACTTC; cdr3_aa: CASFWTSGSARQYF
v_call: TRBV2; clone_size: -; j_call: TRBJ1-3; d_call: -; cdr3_nt: TGTGCCAGCAGCTCCACCCGTTCGTCTGGAAACACCATATATTTT; cdr3_aa: CASSSTRSSGNTIYF
v_call: TRBV6-5; clone_size: -; j_call: TRBJ1-5; d_call: -; cdr3_nt: TGTGCCAGCAGTTATAGGGGCCCATCGGGCAATCAGCCCCAGCATTTT; cdr3_aa: CASSYRGPSGNQPQHF
v_call: TRBV19; clone_size: -; j_call: TRBJ1-5; d_call: TRBD1; cdr3_nt: TGTGCCTGTAGACGAACAGGGGCGAGCAATCAGCCCCAGCATTTT; cdr3_aa: CACRRTGASNQPQHF
v_call: TRBV12-3/TRBV12-4; clone_size: many; j_call: TRBJ1-2; d_call: TRBD1; cdr3_nt: TGTGCCAGCAGTTCAGGGGGAGGGTATGGCTACACCTTC; cdr3_aa: CASSSGGGYGYTF
v_call: TRBV3-1; clone_size: -; j_call: TRBJ2-2; d_call: -; cdr3_nt: TGTGCCAGCAGCAGCGTAGGGGGAAGGACCGGGGAGCTGTTTTTT; cdr3_aa: CASSSVGGRTGELFF
v_call: TRBV3-1; clone_size: many; j_call: TRBJ1-5; d_call: TRBD1; cdr3_nt: TGTGCCAGCAGCCAAGATCAGGGGGGGCTCAATCAGCCCCAGCATTTT; cdr3_aa: CASSQDQGGLNQPQHF
v_call: TRBV25-1; clone_size: many; j_call: TRBJ2-5; d_call: -; cdr3_nt: TGTGCCAGCAGTACTTCACGGGGAGAGACCCAGTACTTC; cdr3_aa: CASSTSRGETQYF
v_call: TRBV2; clone_size: -; j_call: TRBJ1-5; d_call: -; cdr3_nt: TGTGCCAGCAGTGAAGGTCGAGGGGGGGGCAATCAGCCCCAGCATTTT; cdr3_aa: CASSEGRGGGNQPQHF
v_call: TRBV11-3; clone_size: many; j_call: TRBJ2-2; d_call: -; cdr3_nt: TGTGCCTGCCACAGAGTTGGGGGAGTCGGCACCGGGGAGCTGTTTTTT; cdr3_aa: CACHRVGGVGTGELFF
v_call: TRBV11-3; clone_size: many; j_call: TRBJ1-2; d_call: TRBD1; cdr3_nt: TGTGCCAGCAGCTTAGGGATTGGGGCAGGGGGCGATGGCTACACCTTC; cdr3_aa: CASSLGIGAGGDGYTF
v_call: TRBV11-1; clone_size: many; j_call: TRBJ1-3; d_call: -; cdr3_nt: TGTGCCAGCCAATCGAGGGCTGTCTCTGGAAACACCATATATTTT; cdr3_aa: CASQSRAVSGNTIYF
v_call: TRBV19; clone_size: many; j_call: TRBJ2-1; d_call: TRBD2; cdr3_nt: TGTGCCAGTAGTAGACTAGCGAGCAATGAGCAGTTCTTC; cdr3_aa: CASSRLASNEQFF
v_call: TRBV19; clone_size: -; j_call: TRBJ1-1; d_call: -; cdr3_nt: TGTGCCAGTAGTATAGATCTACGGAACACTGAAGCTTTCTTT; cdr3_aa: CASSIDLRNTEAFF
v_call: TRBV10-3; clone_size: many; j_call: TRBJ2-6; d_call: -; cdr3_nt: TGTGCCATCACCAATCCTACAGGGCTTGGGGCCAACGTCCTGACTTTC; cdr3_aa: CAITNPTGLGANVLTF
v_call: TRBV19; clone_size: few; j_call: TRBJ2-1; d_call: -; cdr3_nt: TGTGCCAGTAGTATTAAAGCGTTTAAGCATGAGCAGTTCTTC; cdr3_aa: CASSIKAFKHEQFF
v_call: TRBV7-3; clone_size: -; j_call: TRBJ2-5; d_call: -; cdr3_nt: TGTGCCAGCAGCTTCGCAGGGTTCACCGGGGAGACCCAGTACTTC; cdr3_aa: CASSFAGFTGETQYF
v_call: TRBV19; clone_size: many; j_call: TRBJ2-1; d_call: TRBD2; cdr3_nt: TGTGCCAGTAGTGCCCTGACTAGCAGCAATGAGCAGTTCTTC; cdr3_aa: CASSALTSSNEQFF
v_call: TRBV15; clone_size: -; j_call: TRBJ2-7; d_call: -; cdr3_nt: TGTGCCACCAGCAGCTTAGGGGAGCTCGTCCCCGAGCAGTACTTC; cdr3_aa: CATSSLGELVPEQYF
v_call: TRBV6-5; clone_size: many; j_call: TRBJ1-5; d_call: TRBD1; cdr3_nt: TGTGCCAGCAGAGCCGACAGGGATGGTCAGCCCCAGCATTTT; cdr3_aa: CASRADRDGQPQHF
v_call: TRBV7-3; clone_size: many; j_call: TRBJ2-2; d_call: -; cdr3_nt: TGTGCCAGCAGCTTAAGCAGGAACACCGGGGAGCTGTTTTTT; cdr3_aa: CASSLSRNTGELFF
v_call: TRBV11-3; clone_size: -; j_call: TRBJ2-3; d_call: TRBD1; cdr3_nt: TGTGCCAGCAGCACATACAGGGGTGGTGGGACAGATACGCAGTATTTT; cdr3_aa: CASSTYRGGGTDTQYF
v_call: TRBV5-6; clone_size: many; j_call: TRBJ2-7; d_call: TRBD2; cdr3_nt: TGTGCCAGCAAGATATTCCGACAGCGGGACTTTGACTCCTACGAGCAGTACTTC; cdr3_aa: CASKIFRQRDFDSYEQYF
v_call: TRBV7-3; clone_size: many; j_call: TRBJ2-5; d_call: TRBD2; cdr3_nt: TGTGCCAGCAGCCGGTGGCGGGGGGATTCCCAGTACTTC; cdr3_aa: CASSRWRGDSQYF
v_call: TRBV14; clone_size: few; j_call: TRBJ2-6; d_call: TRBD1; cdr3_nt: TGTGCCAGCAGCCAACATGGACAGGGACCGCTTGAGGCAGGTGACTCTGGGGCCAACGTCCTGACTTTC; cdr3_aa: CASSQHGQGPLEAGDSGANVLTF
v_call: TRBV5-1; clone_size: many; j_call: TRBJ2-5; d_call: TRBD1; cdr3_nt: TGCGCCAGCAGCACAACGGGACAGCTCCAAGAGACCCAGTACTTC; cdr3_aa: CASSTTGQLQETQYF